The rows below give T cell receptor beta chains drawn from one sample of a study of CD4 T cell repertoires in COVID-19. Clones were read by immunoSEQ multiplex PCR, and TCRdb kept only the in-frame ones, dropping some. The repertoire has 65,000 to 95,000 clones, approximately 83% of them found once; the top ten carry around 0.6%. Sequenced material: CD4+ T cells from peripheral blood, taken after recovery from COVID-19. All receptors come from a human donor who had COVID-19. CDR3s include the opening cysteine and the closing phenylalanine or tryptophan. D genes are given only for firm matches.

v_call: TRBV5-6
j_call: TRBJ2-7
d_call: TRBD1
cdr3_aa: CASRSDRAASYEQYF

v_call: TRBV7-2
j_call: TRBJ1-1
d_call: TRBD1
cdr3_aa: CASNLLGTGNTEAFF

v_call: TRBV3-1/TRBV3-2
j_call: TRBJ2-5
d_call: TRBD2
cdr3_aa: CASNTPGGATSEEETQYF

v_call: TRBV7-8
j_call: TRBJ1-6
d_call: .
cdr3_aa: CASRGVSQAPLHF

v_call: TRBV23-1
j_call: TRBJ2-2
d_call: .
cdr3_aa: CASSQSEHTSNTGELFF

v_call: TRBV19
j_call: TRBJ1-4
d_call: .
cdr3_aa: CASKDGTYHEKLFF

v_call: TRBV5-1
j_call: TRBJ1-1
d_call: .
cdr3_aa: CASSLAPNTEAFF

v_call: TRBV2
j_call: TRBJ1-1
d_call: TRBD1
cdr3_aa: CASSRGTGGSNTEAFF

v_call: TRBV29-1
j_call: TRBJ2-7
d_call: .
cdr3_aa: CSVDVGGEQYF

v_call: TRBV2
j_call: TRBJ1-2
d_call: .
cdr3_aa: CASSGQGRGYTF

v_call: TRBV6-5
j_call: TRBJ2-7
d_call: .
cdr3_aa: CASSPLMGEQYF

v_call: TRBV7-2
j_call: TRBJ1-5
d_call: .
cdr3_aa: CASSLGGLVNQPQHF

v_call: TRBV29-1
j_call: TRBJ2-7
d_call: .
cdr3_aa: CSVQGPRGGSYEQYF

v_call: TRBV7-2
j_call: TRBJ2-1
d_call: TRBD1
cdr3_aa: CASSLAGGLRGEQFF

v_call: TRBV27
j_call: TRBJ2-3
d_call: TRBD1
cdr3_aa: CASSYTRGRSTDTQYF

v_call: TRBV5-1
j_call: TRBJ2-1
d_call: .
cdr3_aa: CASSLAGSSYNEQFF

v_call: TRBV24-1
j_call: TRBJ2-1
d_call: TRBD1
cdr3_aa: CATSHRTGGYNEQFF

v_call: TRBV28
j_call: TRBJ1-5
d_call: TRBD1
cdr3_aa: CASSLMTTGDQPQHF

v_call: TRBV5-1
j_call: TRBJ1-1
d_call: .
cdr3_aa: CASSLVRYSTEAFF

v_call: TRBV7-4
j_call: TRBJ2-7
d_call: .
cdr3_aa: CASSSQGYEQYF

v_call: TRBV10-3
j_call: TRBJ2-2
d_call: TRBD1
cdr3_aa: CAIRGDRENTGELFF

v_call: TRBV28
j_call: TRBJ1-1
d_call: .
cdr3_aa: CASSSTGLTRPEAFF

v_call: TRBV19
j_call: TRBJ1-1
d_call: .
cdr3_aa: CASSIDRRTGQAFF

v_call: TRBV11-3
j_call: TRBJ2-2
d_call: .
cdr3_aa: CASSLGGATSGELFF

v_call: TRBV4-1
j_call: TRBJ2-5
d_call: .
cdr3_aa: CASSQLGGQETQYF

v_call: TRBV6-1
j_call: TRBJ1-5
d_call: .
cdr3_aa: CASSEARGGQPQHF

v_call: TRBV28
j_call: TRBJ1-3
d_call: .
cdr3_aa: CASRPGSGNTIYF

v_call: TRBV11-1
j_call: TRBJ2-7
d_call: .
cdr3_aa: CASSFGLILEQYF

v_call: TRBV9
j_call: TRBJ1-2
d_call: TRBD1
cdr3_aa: CASSGPTGLYGYTF

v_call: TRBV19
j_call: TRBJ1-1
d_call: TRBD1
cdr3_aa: CASPPRQGTITEAFF

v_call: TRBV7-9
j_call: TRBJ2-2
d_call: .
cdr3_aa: CATGVFSNTGELFF

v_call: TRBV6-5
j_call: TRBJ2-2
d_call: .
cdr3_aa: CASSYRDRDTGELFF

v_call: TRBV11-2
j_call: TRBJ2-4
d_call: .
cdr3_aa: CASSLAQGNIQYF

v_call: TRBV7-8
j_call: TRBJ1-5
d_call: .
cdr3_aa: CASTEAVGQPQHF

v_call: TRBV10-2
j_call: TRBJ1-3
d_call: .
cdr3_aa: CASSEFGGKTGNTIYF

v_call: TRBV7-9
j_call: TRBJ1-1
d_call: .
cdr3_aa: CASRPTERAEAFF

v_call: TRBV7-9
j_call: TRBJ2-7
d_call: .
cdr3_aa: CASSSETDSTYEQYF

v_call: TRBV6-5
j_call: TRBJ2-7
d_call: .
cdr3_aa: CASSYHGPNYEQYF

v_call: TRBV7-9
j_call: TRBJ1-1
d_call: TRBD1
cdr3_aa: CASRRTGRAFF

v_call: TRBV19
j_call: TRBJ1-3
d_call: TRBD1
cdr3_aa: CASSQQGAGNTIYF

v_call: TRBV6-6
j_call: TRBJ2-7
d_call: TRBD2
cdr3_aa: CASSYPTSGSYEQYF

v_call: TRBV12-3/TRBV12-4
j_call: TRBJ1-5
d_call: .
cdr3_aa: CASSLKEGPQHF

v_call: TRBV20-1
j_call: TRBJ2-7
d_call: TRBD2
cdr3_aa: CSASIAGYEQYF

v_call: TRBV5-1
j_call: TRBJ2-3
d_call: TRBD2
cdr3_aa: CASSLTTSGGTDTQYF

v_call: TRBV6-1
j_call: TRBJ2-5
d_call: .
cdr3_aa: CASSEVGETQYF

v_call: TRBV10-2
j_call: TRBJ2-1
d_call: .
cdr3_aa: CASSGPGTPGFF

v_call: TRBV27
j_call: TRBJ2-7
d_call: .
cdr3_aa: CASSGDTYHEQYF

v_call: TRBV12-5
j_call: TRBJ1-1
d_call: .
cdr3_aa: CARGGKGTEAFF

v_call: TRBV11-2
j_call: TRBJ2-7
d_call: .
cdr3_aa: CASSKGPGYEQYF

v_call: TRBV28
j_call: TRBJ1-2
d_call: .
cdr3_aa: CASKRGNPNYGYTF

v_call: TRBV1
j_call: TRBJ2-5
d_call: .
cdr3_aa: CTSSRGTSGHQETQYF

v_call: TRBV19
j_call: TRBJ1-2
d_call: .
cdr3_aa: CATRRGDGYTF

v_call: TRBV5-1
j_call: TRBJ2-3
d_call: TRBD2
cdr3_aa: CASSRWTSSDTQYF

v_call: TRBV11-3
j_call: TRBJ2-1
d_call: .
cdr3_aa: CASSLVAGGGANEQFF